This is a list of T cell receptor beta chains from one sample in a study of blood T cell repertoires in COVID-19. Data came from immunoSEQ multiplex PCR; TCRdb stores just in-frame clones and leaves some out. The data hold around 190,000 clones, with over 75% observed a single time. The sequenced sample was peripheral blood. The source is a man aged 45-65 years with COVID-19, enrolled during active disease. CDR3s include the opening cysteine and the closing phenylalanine or tryptophan. A D gene is named only where the DNA matches it firmly. Clone sizes are given selectively: once, few, many, or a class where the clone is expanded.

TRBJ2-1 NA TRBD2 13 TRBV24-1 TGTGCCACGGGCGGGGGGGCCTACAATGAGCAGTTCTTC CATGGGAYNEQFF
TRBJ2-5 NA TRBD2 17 TRBV7-2 TGTGCCAGCAGCGAGAGATTCACAGCGGGGCCACAAGAGACCCAGTACTTC CASSERFTAGPQETQYF
TRBJ2-1 NA NA 14 TRBV5-4 TGTGCCAGCAGCTTGGCGGGGTCGCAGAATGAGCAGTTCTTC CASSLAGSQNEQFF
TRBJ2-1 NA TRBD2 18 TRBV4-1 TGCGCCAGCAGCCAAGAGAGGACTAGCGGGGGAGGTTTTGATGAGCAGTTCTTC CASSQERTSGGGFDEQFF
TRBJ2-7 NA NA 14 TRBV3-1/TRBV3-2 TGTGCCAGCAGCCCCCTACAGGCGGGGACCGAGCAGTACTTC CASSPLQAGTEQYF
TRBJ2-1 NA TRBD2 14 TRBV5-4 TGTGCCAGCAGCTCAGCGGGGGGGGACAATGAGCAGTTCTTC CASSSAGGDNEQFF
TRBJ1-3 NA NA 15 TRBV6-1 TGTGCCAGCAGTGAACAGATGGGGGGAGGAAACACCATATATTTT CASSEQMGGGNTIYF
TRBJ1-4 NA TRBD1 16 TRBV5-1 TGCGCCAGCAGCTTGGTTGCGGCAGGGGGAAGTGAAAAACTGTTTTTT CASSLVAAGGSEKLFF
TRBJ1-1 few NA 16 TRBV7-8 TGTGCCAGCAGCTTAACGGGAGTGGGCCTGAACACTGAAGCTTTCTTT CASSLTGVGLNTEAFF
TRBJ1-4 NA TRBD1 14 TRBV30 TGTGCCTGGAGTGCCGACAGGGGGGGGGAAAAACTGTTTTTT CAWSADRGGEKLFF
TRBJ2-1 NA TRBD1 15 TRBV27 TGTGCCAGCAGTTTCGAGACAGGGCATGGATATGAGCAGTTCTTC CASSFETGHGYEQFF
TRBJ1-1 NA NA 15 TRBV2 TGTGCCAGCAGTGAATTGGGGGGGGGCAACACTGAAGCTTTCTTT CASSELGGGNTEAFF
TRBJ2-7 NA TRBD1 12 TRBV7-2 TGTGCCAGCAGCTATACGGGACAGGGGCAGTACTTC CASSYTGQGQYF
TRBJ2-3 NA NA 15 TRBV28 TGTGCCAGCAGTTTAATAGCGGATACAACAGATACGCAGTATTTT CASSLIADTTDTQYF
TRBJ2-1 NA TRBD2 15 TRBV19 TGTGCCAGTAGACGGGTAGCGGGAGGGGGCAATGAGCAGTTCTTC CASRRVAGGGNEQFF
TRBJ2-4 NA NA 16 TRBV19 TGTGCCAGTAGTCTTCGTCCCGACCAACCGGGGAACATTCAGTACTTC CASSLRPDQPGNIQYF
TRBJ2-7 NA TRBD1 13 TRBV7-8 TGTGCCAGCAACGAGGACAGGGGACACGAGCAGTACTTC CASNEDRGHEQYF
TRBJ1-2 NA TRBD1 14 TRBV10-3 TGTGCCATCAGCGGGACAGAGGGAACCTATGGCTACACCTTC CAISGTEGTYGYTF
TRBJ1-6 NA TRBD1 17 TRBV6-6 TGTGCCAGCAGTCGCCGACAGGGCCGAACTGCGGGTTCACCCCTCCACTTT CASSRRQGRTAGSPLHF
TRBJ2-7 NA NA 15 TRBV2 TGTGCCAACACCCCGGGGGAGCCCACGATTACGAAACAGTACTTC CANTPGEPTITKQYF
TRBJ1-6 NA NA 13 TRBV5-1 TGCGCCAGCAGCCGGGATGGTAATTCACCCCTCCACTTT CASSRDGNSPLHF
TRBJ2-6 NA NA 15 TRBV7-9 TGTGCCAGCAGCACGGACAGCTCTGGGGCCAACGTCCTGACTTTC CASSTDSSGANVLTF
TRBJ1-6 NA TRBD1 15 TRBV27 TGTGCCAGCAGTTTTGGGACAGACTATAATTCACCCCTCCACTTT CASSFGTDYNSPLHF
TRBJ2-1 NA TRBD2 16 TRBV19 TGTGCCAGTAGCCCGCCGGGACTAGCGGGAAGGTATGAGCAGTTCTTC CASSPPGLAGRYEQFF
TRBJ1-1 few NA 14 TRBV7-2 TGTGCCAGCAGCCTAGACACAGGCGCCCGTGAAGCTTTCTTT CASSLDTGAREAFF
TRBJ2-1 NA NA 12 TRBV5-1 TGCGCCAGCAGCTTGGGGGGACTGGAGCAGTTCTTC CASSLGGLEQFF